This T cell receptor (beta chain) was recorded in a study of blood T cell repertoires in COVID-19. With 3 bases removed from V and 3 bases from J, the gap between germline ends came to 6 bases. CDR3 length: 13 amino acids. The table came from immunoSEQ multiplex PCR; TCRdb's copy has only in-frame clones and leaves some out. This sample has tens of thousands of clones, with about 88% found just once. Sequenced input: peripheral blood. The receptor was derived from a man aged 55 to 70 with acute or convalescent COVID-19. The J gene is TRBJ1-3, the V gene TRBV12-3 or TRBV12-4; D is ambiguous. CDR3 bases: TGTGCCAGCAGTTTTTCCCGTGGAAACACCATATATTTT. It yields the protein CASSFSRGNTIYF.